This is a list of T cell receptor beta chains from one sample in a study of T cell responses to AZD1222 COVID-19 vaccine. Produced via immunoSEQ multiplex PCR; TCRdb's table is partial and in-frame only. The sample lists about 84,000 clones; roughly 85% were seen once. The sequenced sample was peripheral blood, obtained 28 days after the second AZD1222 dose. The receptor set was obtained from an adult who received the AZD1222 COVID-19 vaccine. Both conserved end residues are part of each CDR3. The order of the fields is V gene, J gene, clone size, CDR3 protein. A row's size may be missing; if present it is once, few, many or a size class.

V: TRBV7-2
J: TRBJ2-5
size: .
CDR3: CASSLAGGQETQYF

V: TRBV6-2/TRBV6-3
J: TRBJ2-7
size: once
CDR3: CASSLDGTSYEQYF

V: TRBV4-3
J: TRBJ2-5
size: .
CDR3: CASSQETQGPRQTQYF

V: TRBV2
J: TRBJ1-2
size: .
CDR3: CASNSQGALGYTF

V: TRBV4-1
J: TRBJ2-7
size: .
CDR3: CASSHPSGQTYEQYF

V: TRBV3-1/TRBV3-2
J: TRBJ1-1
size: .
CDR3: CASSPRTGGSTEAFF

V: TRBV7-2
J: TRBJ2-3
size: .
CDR3: CASSLGVLAGGPTDTQYF

V: TRBV7-3
J: TRBJ2-1
size: .
CDR3: CASSSSLAGYNEQFF

V: TRBV28
J: TRBJ1-1
size: few
CDR3: CASSLLQGGRGDTEAFF

V: TRBV5-8
J: TRBJ2-7
size: .
CDR3: CASTLGGTAGLSEQYF

V: TRBV25-1
J: TRBJ2-7
size: .
CDR3: CASSEGSRWTGWTYEQYF

V: TRBV6-5
J: TRBJ1-1
size: .
CDR3: CASSYSRMNTEAFF

V: TRBV7-9
J: TRBJ1-6
size: .
CDR3: CASSERGYNSPLHF

V: TRBV24-1
J: TRBJ2-1
size: .
CDR3: CATSDLQSDRGDRPYNEQFF

V: TRBV10-3
J: TRBJ2-3
size: .
CDR3: CAISEGTGRTDTQYF

V: TRBV10-3
J: TRBJ1-2
size: .
CDR3: CAINQPGQGAYGYTF

V: TRBV13
J: TRBJ1-3
size: .
CDR3: CASSRYDPGNTIYF

V: TRBV29-1
J: TRBJ2-1
size: .
CDR3: CSVVPFEQFF

V: TRBV19
J: TRBJ1-5
size: once
CDR3: CAARGQAADQPQHF

V: TRBV7-2
J: TRBJ2-3
size: .
CDR3: CASSLAARDRVSDTQYF

V: TRBV9
J: TRBJ2-5
size: once
CDR3: CASSVAGTPGETQYF

V: TRBV7-6
J: TRBJ1-6
size: medium-sized
CDR3: CASSPLGDSPLHF

V: TRBV6-5
J: TRBJ1-6
size: .
CDR3: CASSRTGANSPLHF

V: TRBV2
J: TRBJ2-5
size: .
CDR3: CASRREETQYF

V: TRBV12-3/TRBV12-4
J: TRBJ1-2
size: few
CDR3: CASSLGLTESF

V: TRBV3-1/TRBV3-2
J: TRBJ1-6
size: .
CDR3: CASRGQGNSPLHF

V: TRBV4-1
J: TRBJ1-1
size: .
CDR3: CASSQAGQVDSFF

V: TRBV5-5
J: TRBJ1-6
size: once
CDR3: CASSLGGTGPSSYNSPLHF

V: TRBV19
J: TRBJ1-2
size: .
CDR3: CASHTGYRGYTF

V: TRBV27
J: TRBJ1-1
size: .
CDR3: CASSLERGAEAFF

V: TRBV18
J: TRBJ2-1
size: .
CDR3: CASSPDLGTSLSNEQFF

V: TRBV6-5
J: TRBJ2-7
size: .
CDR3: CASSSPRDSHEQYF

V: TRBV18
J: TRBJ1-1
size: .
CDR3: CASSPMRSYGRNTEAFF

V: TRBV28
J: TRBJ1-4
size: few
CDR3: CASWDRGREKLFF

V: TRBV6-5
J: TRBJ1-2
size: .
CDR3: CASRASTATNYGYTF

V: TRBV5-1
J: TRBJ1-6
size: .
CDR3: CASSLDPGTGSPLHF

V: TRBV28
J: TRBJ2-2
size: .
CDR3: CASSLPGGGTGELFF

V: TRBV19
J: TRBJ1-2
size: .
CDR3: CASRPSGDRGSNGYTF

V: TRBV5-4
J: TRBJ1-2
size: .
CDR3: CASSLAPGDSTF

V: TRBV11-3
J: TRBJ2-5
size: few
CDR3: CASSLGGTRPTQETQYF

V: TRBV7-9
J: TRBJ1-2
size: .
CDR3: CASSLAERYTF

V: TRBV7-2
J: TRBJ1-1
size: once
CDR3: CASSLGFGRGETEAFF

V: TRBV19
J: TRBJ1-5
size: once
CDR3: CASSRFWGNQPQHF

V: TRBV12-3/TRBV12-4
J: TRBJ1-6
size: .
CDR3: CASSGGVGLPLHF

V: TRBV3-1/TRBV3-2
J: TRBJ2-3
size: few
CDR3: CASSLSTDTQYF